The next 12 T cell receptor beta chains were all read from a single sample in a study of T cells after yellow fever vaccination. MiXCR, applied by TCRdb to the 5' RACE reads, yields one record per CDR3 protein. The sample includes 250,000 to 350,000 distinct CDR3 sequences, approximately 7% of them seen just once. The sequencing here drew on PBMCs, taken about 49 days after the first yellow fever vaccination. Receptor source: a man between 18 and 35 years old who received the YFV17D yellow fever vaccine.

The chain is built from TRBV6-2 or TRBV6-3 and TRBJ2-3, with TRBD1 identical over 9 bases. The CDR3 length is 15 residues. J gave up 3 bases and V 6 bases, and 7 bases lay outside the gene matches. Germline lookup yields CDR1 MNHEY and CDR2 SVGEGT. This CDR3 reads CASSTAGTGTDTQYF. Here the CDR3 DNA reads TGTGCCAGCAGCACCGCCGGGACAGGGACAGATACGCAGTATTTT.

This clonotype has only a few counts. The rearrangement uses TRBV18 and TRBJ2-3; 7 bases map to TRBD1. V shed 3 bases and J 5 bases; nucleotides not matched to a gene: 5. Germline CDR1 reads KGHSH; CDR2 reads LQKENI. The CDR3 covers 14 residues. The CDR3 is CASSPTGAEDTQYF. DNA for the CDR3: TGTGCCAGCTCACCCACAGGGGCGGAAGATACGCAGTATTTT. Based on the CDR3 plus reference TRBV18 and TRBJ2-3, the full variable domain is NAGVMQNPRHLVRRRGQEARLRCSPMKGHSHVYWYRQLPEEGLKFMVYLQKENIIDESGMPKERFSAEFPKEGPSILRIQQVVRGDSAAYFCASSPTGAEDTQYFGPGTRLTVL.

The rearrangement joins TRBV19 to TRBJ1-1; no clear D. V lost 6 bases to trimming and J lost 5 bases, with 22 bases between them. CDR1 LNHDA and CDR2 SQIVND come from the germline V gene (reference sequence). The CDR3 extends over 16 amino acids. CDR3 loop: CASSRRIYEQTTEAFF. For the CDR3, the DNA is TGTGCCAGTAGCAGGAGGATTTATGAACAAACTACTGAAGCTTTCTTT.

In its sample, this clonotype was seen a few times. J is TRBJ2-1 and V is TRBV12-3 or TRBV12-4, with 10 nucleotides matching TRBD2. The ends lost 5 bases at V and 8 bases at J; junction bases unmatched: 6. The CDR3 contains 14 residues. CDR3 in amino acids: CASSDSGGIDEQFF. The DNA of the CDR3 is TGTGCCAGCAGTGATAGCGGGGGGATCGATGAGCAGTTCTTC.

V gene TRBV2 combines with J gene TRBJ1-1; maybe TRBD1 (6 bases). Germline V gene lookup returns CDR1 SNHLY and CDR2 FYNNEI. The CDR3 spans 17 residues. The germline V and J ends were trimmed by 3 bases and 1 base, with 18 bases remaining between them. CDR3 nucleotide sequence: TGTGCCAGCAGTGAGCTTAGGGGCGGCAGGGGGAACACTGAAGCTTTCTTT. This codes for CASSELRGGRGNTEAFF.

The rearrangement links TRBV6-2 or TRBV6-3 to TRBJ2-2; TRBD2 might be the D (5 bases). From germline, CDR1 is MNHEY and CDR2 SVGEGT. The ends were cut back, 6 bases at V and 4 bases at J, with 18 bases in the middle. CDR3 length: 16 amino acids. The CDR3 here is CASRTPRRGVTGELFF. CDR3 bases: TGTGCCAGCAGAACCCCCCGACGGGGTGTCACCGGGGAGCTGTTTTTT.

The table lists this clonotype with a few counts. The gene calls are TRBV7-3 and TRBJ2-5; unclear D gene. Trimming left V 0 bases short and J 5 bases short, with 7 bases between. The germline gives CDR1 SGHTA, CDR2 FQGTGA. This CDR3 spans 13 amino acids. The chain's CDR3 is CASSLTPEETQYF. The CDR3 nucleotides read TGTGCCAGCAGCTTAACTCCTGAGGAGACCCAGTACTTC.

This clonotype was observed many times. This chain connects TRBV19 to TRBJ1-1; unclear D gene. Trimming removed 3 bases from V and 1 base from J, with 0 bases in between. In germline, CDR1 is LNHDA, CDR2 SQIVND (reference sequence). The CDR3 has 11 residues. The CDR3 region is CASSMNTEAFF. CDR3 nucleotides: TGTGCCAGTAGTATGAACACTGAAGCTTTCTTT.

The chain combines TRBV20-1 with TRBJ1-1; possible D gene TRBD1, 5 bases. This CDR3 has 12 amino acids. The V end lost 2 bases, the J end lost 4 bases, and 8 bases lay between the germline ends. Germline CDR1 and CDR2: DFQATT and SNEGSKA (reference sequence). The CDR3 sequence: CSARPRVTEAFF. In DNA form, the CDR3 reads TGCAGTGCTAGACCCAGGGTCACTGAAGCTTTCTTT.

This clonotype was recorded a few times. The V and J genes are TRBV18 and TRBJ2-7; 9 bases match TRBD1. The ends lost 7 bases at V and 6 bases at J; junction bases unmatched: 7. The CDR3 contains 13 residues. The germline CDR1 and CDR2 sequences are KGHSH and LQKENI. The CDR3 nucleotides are TGTGCCAGCTTAGGGACAGGGAGTGGCGAGCAGTACTTC. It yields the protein CASLGTGSGEQYF.

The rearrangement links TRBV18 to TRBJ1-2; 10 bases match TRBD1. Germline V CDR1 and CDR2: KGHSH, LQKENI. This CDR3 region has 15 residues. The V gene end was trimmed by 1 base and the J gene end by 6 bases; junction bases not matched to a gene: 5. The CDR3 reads CASSPRDRGLDGYTF. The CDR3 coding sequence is TGTGCCAGCTCACCACGGGACAGGGGTTTGGATGGCTACACCTTC.

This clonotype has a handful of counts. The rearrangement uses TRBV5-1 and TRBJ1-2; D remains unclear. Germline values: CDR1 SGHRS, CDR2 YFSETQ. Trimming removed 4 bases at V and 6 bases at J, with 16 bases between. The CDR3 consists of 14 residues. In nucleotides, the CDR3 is TGCGCCAGCAGCCTCGGGCTCCCCGGGGATGGCTACACCTTC. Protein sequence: CASSLGLPGDGYTF.